This record looks at one T cell receptor beta chain sequence and its context. Its antigen is unidentified. Additional DNA sequences in this sample encode the identical CDR3. Germline values: CDR1 SGHRS, CDR2 YFSETQ. The V gene end was trimmed by 5 bases and the J gene end by 0 bases; junction bases not matched to a gene: 10. CDR3 size: 18 residues. This specimen belongs to a study of T cell responses to AZD1222 COVID-19 vaccine. Study-wide points: Targets within unmutated variant regions were reportedly found for nearly half of spike-specific TCRs.

Method: immunoSEQ multiplex PCR; TCRdb's copy keeps in-frame clones and lacks some. In the table there are about 150,000 clones, approximately 86% of which are singletons. Material: peripheral blood, obtained after recovery from COVID-19. The receptor's source is an adult who had recovered from COVID-19. This chain links TRBV5-1 with TRBJ2-3, with TRBD2 matching over 12 bases. CDR3 residues: CASSSGTSGSLSTDTQYF. The CDR3 DNA sequence: TGCGCCAGCAGTTCCGGGACTAGCGGGTCCCTTAGCACAGATACGCAGTATTTT.